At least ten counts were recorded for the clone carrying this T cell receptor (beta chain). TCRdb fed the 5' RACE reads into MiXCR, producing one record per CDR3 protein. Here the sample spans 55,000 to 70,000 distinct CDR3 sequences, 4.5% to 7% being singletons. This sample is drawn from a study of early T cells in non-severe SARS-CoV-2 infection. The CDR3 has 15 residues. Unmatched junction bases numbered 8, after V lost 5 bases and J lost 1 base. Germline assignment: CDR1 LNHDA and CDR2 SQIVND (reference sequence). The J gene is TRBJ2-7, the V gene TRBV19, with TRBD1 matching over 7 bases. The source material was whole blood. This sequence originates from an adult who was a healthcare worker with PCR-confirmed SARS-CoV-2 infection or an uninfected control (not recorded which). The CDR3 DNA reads TGTGCCAGTAGTCCTCGGGACAGCAGATCCTACGAGCAGTACTTC. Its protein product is CASSPRDSRSYEQYF.